This is a list of T cell receptor beta chains from one sample in a study of blood T cell repertoires in COVID-19. Sequencing was performed with immunoSEQ multiplex PCR; in TCRdb, only in-frame clones are kept and a portion is missing. The sample carries around 300,000 clones, 89% recorded once. The material sequenced was PBMCs or T cells enriched from blood (not recorded which). These receptors were obtained from a woman between 40 and 50 years old who had recovered from COVID-19. The CDR3 runs from the conserved cysteine through the conserved F or W. Each record gives: D gene, V gene, CDR3 length, J gene, clone size, CDR3 DNA, CDR3 protein. A D gene is named only where the DNA matches it firmly. Size tells how often a clone was seen (once, few, many) or the class of an expanded clone, and some rows leave it out.

d_gene: NA
v_gene: TRBV7-3
len: 13
j_gene: TRBJ1-1
abundance: NA
CDR3nt: TGTGCCAGCAGCTTACTATATAACACTGAAGCTTTCTTT
CDR3aa: CASSLLYNTEAFF

d_gene: TRBD1
v_gene: TRBV19
len: 15
j_gene: TRBJ1-1
abundance: NA
CDR3nt: TGTGCCAGTAGTATGATGGGACAGGGGGACACTGAAGCTTTCTTT
CDR3aa: CASSMMGQGDTEAFF

d_gene: NA
v_gene: TRBV5-1
len: 14
j_gene: TRBJ2-5
abundance: NA
CDR3nt: TGCGCCAGCAGCTTGGATAGCGGCCAAGAGACCCAGTACTTC
CDR3aa: CASSLDSGQETQYF

d_gene: NA
v_gene: TRBV2
len: 20
j_gene: TRBJ1-5
abundance: NA
CDR3nt: TGTGCCAGCAGTGAAGAAGTTGGAGCGGCGCCCAAGTATAGCAATCAGCCCCAGCATTTT
CDR3aa: CASSEEVGAAPKYSNQPQHF

d_gene: NA
v_gene: TRBV6-2/TRBV6-3
len: 18
j_gene: TRBJ2-2
abundance: NA
CDR3nt: TGTGCCAGCAGTTACCCCCCGCGACGGGATATTAACACCGGGGAGCTGTTTTTT
CDR3aa: CASSYPPRRDINTGELFF

d_gene: NA
v_gene: TRBV4-1
len: 15
j_gene: TRBJ2-7
abundance: few
CDR3nt: TGCGCCAGCAGCCTCACTACTGAACTTCGCTACGAGCAGTACTTC
CDR3aa: CASSLTTELRYEQYF

d_gene: TRBD1
v_gene: TRBV7-2
len: 21
j_gene: TRBJ1-1
abundance: NA
CDR3nt: TGTGCCAGCAGCTTAGCGATAAGGACAGGGGGCCCTATGTCCTTGAACACTGAAGCTTTCTTT
CDR3aa: CASSLAIRTGGPMSLNTEAFF

d_gene: TRBD2
v_gene: TRBV7-2
len: 16
j_gene: TRBJ2-2
abundance: NA
CDR3nt: TGTGCCAGCAGCTTTAGCGGGGGGCCCTACACCGGGGAGCTGTTTTTT
CDR3aa: CASSFSGGPYTGELFF

d_gene: NA
v_gene: TRBV19
len: 12
j_gene: TRBJ1-5
abundance: few
CDR3nt: TGTGCCAGAGAGCCGGGGAATCAGCCCCAGCATTTT
CDR3aa: CAREPGNQPQHF

d_gene: NA
v_gene: TRBV5-4
len: 15
j_gene: TRBJ2-5
abundance: NA
CDR3nt: TGTGCCAGCAGCCGGGGACAAGCCTTTGGAGAGACCCAGTACTTC
CDR3aa: CASSRGQAFGETQYF

d_gene: NA
v_gene: TRBV30
len: 15
j_gene: TRBJ1-1
abundance: NA
CDR3nt: TGTGCCTGGAGTGCGGGCAGGGTGGTTAACACTGAAGCTTTCTTT
CDR3aa: CAWSAGRVVNTEAFF

d_gene: NA
v_gene: TRBV14
len: 13
j_gene: TRBJ2-5
abundance: once
CDR3nt: TGTGCCAGCAGCCAACAGGTGATGAAGACCCAGTACTTC
CDR3aa: CASSQQVMKTQYF

d_gene: TRBD1
v_gene: TRBV3-1/TRBV3-2
len: 14
j_gene: TRBJ2-1
abundance: NA
CDR3nt: TGTGCCAGCAGCCAAGAGGGACAGAGGAATGAGCAGTTCTTC
CDR3aa: CASSQEGQRNEQFF

d_gene: NA
v_gene: TRBV9
len: 15
j_gene: TRBJ1-1
abundance: NA
CDR3nt: TGTGCCAGCAGCGTAGGCGGGGCGGGTGTTGTTGAAGCTTTCTTT
CDR3aa: CASSVGGAGVVEAFF

d_gene: NA
v_gene: TRBV2
len: 16
j_gene: TRBJ1-3
abundance: NA
CDR3nt: TGTGCCAGCAGTAAAACAGGGACGCTCGCTGGAAACACCATATATTTT
CDR3aa: CASSKTGTLAGNTIYF

d_gene: TRBD1
v_gene: TRBV6-5
len: 13
j_gene: TRBJ2-7
abundance: NA
CDR3nt: TGTGCCAGCGGACAGGGGGTGCGGTACGAGCAGTACTTC
CDR3aa: CASGQGVRYEQYF

d_gene: NA
v_gene: TRBV5-1
len: 15
j_gene: TRBJ2-1
abundance: NA
CDR3nt: TGCGCCAGCAGCTGGGCGCGGGACGGGTACAATGAGCAGTTCTTC
CDR3aa: CASSWARDGYNEQFF

d_gene: TRBD2
v_gene: TRBV7-2
len: 16
j_gene: TRBJ2-1
abundance: NA
CDR3nt: TGTGCCAGCAGCTTAGCCGTCCAGCGGGGGGGCATTGAGCAGTTCTTC
CDR3aa: CASSLAVQRGGIEQFF

d_gene: NA
v_gene: TRBV7-9
len: 15
j_gene: TRBJ1-5
abundance: once
CDR3nt: TGTGCCAGCCGGAACAGTCACATAAACAATCAGCCCCAGCATTTT
CDR3aa: CASRNSHINNQPQHF

d_gene: TRBD2
v_gene: TRBV4-1
len: 16
j_gene: TRBJ2-5
abundance: NA
CDR3nt: TGCGCCAGCAGCCGCGCTTCTAGCGGGGGCCAAGAGACCCAGTACTTC
CDR3aa: CASSRASSGGQETQYF

d_gene: TRBD1
v_gene: TRBV7-8
len: 16
j_gene: TRBJ2-3
abundance: NA
CDR3nt: TGTGCCAGCAGCAAATACAGGGGAAACGTTCCCGATACGCAGTATTTT
CDR3aa: CASSKYRGNVPDTQYF

d_gene: NA
v_gene: TRBV2
len: 13
j_gene: TRBJ2-5
abundance: NA
CDR3nt: TGTGCCAGCAGCCGAGCGCCCCAAGAGACCCAGTACTTC
CDR3aa: CASSRAPQETQYF

d_gene: TRBD2
v_gene: TRBV2
len: 14
j_gene: TRBJ2-7
abundance: NA
CDR3nt: TGTGCCAGCAGCGAGACTAGCGGGAGCTACGAGCAGTACTTC
CDR3aa: CASSETSGSYEQYF

d_gene: TRBD2
v_gene: TRBV20-1
len: 16
j_gene: TRBJ2-7
abundance: NA
CDR3nt: TGCAGTGCTAGTAGCGGGGGTACAGAGAGCTCCTACGAGCAGTACTTC
CDR3aa: CSASSGGTESSYEQYF

d_gene: TRBD2
v_gene: TRBV11-2
len: 16
j_gene: TRBJ2-1
abundance: NA
CDR3nt: TGTGCCAGCAGCCCCCGACTAGCGGGGAGCTACAATGAGCAGTTCTTC
CDR3aa: CASSPRLAGSYNEQFF

d_gene: NA
v_gene: TRBV19
len: 13
j_gene: TRBJ1-4
abundance: NA
CDR3nt: TGTGCCAGTAGTATTCAACGGGTTGAAAAACTGTTTTTT
CDR3aa: CASSIQRVEKLFF

d_gene: NA
v_gene: TRBV6-4
len: 14
j_gene: TRBJ2-2
abundance: NA
CDR3nt: TGTGCCAGCAGTGACCGGGGGAGCACCGGGGAGCTGTTTTTT
CDR3aa: CASSDRGSTGELFF

d_gene: NA
v_gene: TRBV7-9
len: 15
j_gene: TRBJ2-1
abundance: NA
CDR3nt: TGTGCCAGCAGCTCGGGTCTTAGCTCCTACAATGAGCAGTTCTTC
CDR3aa: CASSSGLSSYNEQFF

d_gene: NA
v_gene: TRBV7-9
len: 15
j_gene: TRBJ1-1
abundance: NA
CDR3nt: TGTGCCAGCAGCTTCCCTGCCCTTAAGGGGTCGATGGCTTTCTTT
CDR3aa: CASSFPALKGSMAFF

d_gene: NA
v_gene: TRBV20-1
len: 11
j_gene: TRBJ1-5
abundance: NA
CDR3nt: TGCAGTGCGCCGACAGAGGAGCCCCAGCATTTT
CDR3aa: CSAPTEEPQHF

d_gene: TRBD1
v_gene: TRBV5-6
len: 14
j_gene: TRBJ1-1
abundance: NA
CDR3nt: TGTGCCAGCAGCTGGGGGACAGCTAACACTGAAGCTTTCTTT
CDR3aa: CASSWGTANTEAFF

d_gene: TRBD1
v_gene: TRBV19
len: 15
j_gene: TRBJ1-1
abundance: NA
CDR3nt: TGTGCCAGTAGTATAGGGGACAGGGTGTGGACTGAAGCTTTCTTT
CDR3aa: CASSIGDRVWTEAFF

d_gene: TRBD1
v_gene: TRBV4-3
len: 16
j_gene: TRBJ1-5
abundance: NA
CDR3nt: TGCGCCAGCAGCCATTCCTTGACAGGGGGCTCTCAGCCCCAGCATTTT
CDR3aa: CASSHSLTGGSQPQHF

d_gene: TRBD2
v_gene: TRBV3-1/TRBV3-2
len: 17
j_gene: TRBJ2-7
abundance: NA
CDR3nt: TGTGCCAGCAGCCGGGGACTAGCGGGAGCAAGCAGATACGAGCAGTACTTC
CDR3aa: CASSRGLAGASRYEQYF

d_gene: NA
v_gene: TRBV3-1/TRBV3-2
len: 17
j_gene: TRBJ1-1
abundance: NA
CDR3nt: TGTGCCAGCAGCCCTACTCGTCTGCGAAGCCTGAACACTGAAGCTTTCTTT
CDR3aa: CASSPTRLRSLNTEAFF

d_gene: NA
v_gene: TRBV7-8
len: 15
j_gene: TRBJ1-2
abundance: NA
CDR3nt: TGTGCCAGCAGCCCCCGGACAGAAAACCGTAATGGCTACACCTTC
CDR3aa: CASSPRTENRNGYTF

d_gene: NA
v_gene: TRBV6-5
len: 14
j_gene: TRBJ1-3
abundance: NA
CDR3nt: TGTGCCAGCACCAACAGGTTATCTGGAAACACCATATATTTT
CDR3aa: CASTNRLSGNTIYF

d_gene: NA
v_gene: TRBV4-1
len: 14
j_gene: TRBJ1-1
abundance: NA
CDR3nt: TGCGCCAGCAGCTCTCGGAGGGTGAACACTGAAGCTTTCTTT
CDR3aa: CASSSRRVNTEAFF

d_gene: NA
v_gene: TRBV5-6
len: 15
j_gene: TRBJ2-3
abundance: few
CDR3nt: TGTGCCAGCAGCTTGGTGGGTGTGGGGCCAGATACGCAGTATTTT
CDR3aa: CASSLVGVGPDTQYF

d_gene: NA
v_gene: TRBV5-4
len: 14
j_gene: TRBJ2-7
abundance: NA
CDR3nt: TGTGCCAGCAGCTTGGAACCGAGCTCCTACGAGCAGTACTTC
CDR3aa: CASSLEPSSYEQYF

d_gene: TRBD1
v_gene: TRBV5-5
len: 14
j_gene: TRBJ2-5
abundance: NA
CDR3nt: TGTGCCAGCAGCTTGGGCGACAGGGGGGAGACCCAGTACTTC
CDR3aa: CASSLGDRGETQYF

d_gene: NA
v_gene: TRBV6-5
len: 15
j_gene: TRBJ2-7
abundance: NA
CDR3nt: TGTGCCAGCAGCCTAACAGGTTCTCTCTCCTACGAGCAGTACTTC
CDR3aa: CASSLTGSLSYEQYF

d_gene: TRBD2
v_gene: TRBV4-1
len: 16
j_gene: TRBJ2-5
abundance: NA
CDR3nt: TGCGCCAGCAGGGCGGGGCGGGGGGGCCTTCAAGAGACCCAGTACTTC
CDR3aa: CASRAGRGGLQETQYF

d_gene: TRBD1
v_gene: TRBV18
len: 14
j_gene: TRBJ2-5
abundance: NA
CDR3nt: TGTGCCAGCTCAACACGACAGGGGCTAGGGACCCAGTACTTC
CDR3aa: CASSTRQGLGTQYF

d_gene: TRBD1
v_gene: TRBV5-4
len: 16
j_gene: TRBJ2-2
abundance: NA
CDR3nt: TGTGCCAGCAGCTTGGTTCAGGGGGCGAGGACCGGGGAGCTGTTTTTT
CDR3aa: CASSLVQGARTGELFF

d_gene: NA
v_gene: TRBV11-2
len: 18
j_gene: TRBJ1-6
abundance: NA
CDR3nt: TGTGCCAGCAGCTCCCCCCGCGGGGGGGCAGTCGGATATTCACCCCTCCACTTT
CDR3aa: CASSSPRGGAVGYSPLHF

d_gene: TRBD1
v_gene: TRBV18
len: 14
j_gene: TRBJ1-6
abundance: NA
CDR3nt: TGTGCCAGCTCACGGGACAGAGATAATTCACCCCTCCACTTT
CDR3aa: CASSRDRDNSPLHF

d_gene: TRBD1
v_gene: TRBV6-6
len: 15
j_gene: TRBJ1-2
abundance: NA
CDR3nt: TGTGCCAGCAGTTATACAGGGGGCGGAAACTATGGCTACACCTTC
CDR3aa: CASSYTGGGNYGYTF

d_gene: TRBD1
v_gene: TRBV30
len: 13
j_gene: TRBJ1-1
abundance: NA
CDR3nt: TGTGCCTGCACAGGACAGGGGGACACTGAAGCTTTCTTT
CDR3aa: CACTGQGDTEAFF

d_gene: TRBD1
v_gene: TRBV7-2
len: 15
j_gene: TRBJ1-2
abundance: NA
CDR3nt: TGTGCCAGCAGTTTGTTACAGGGGGCTGGGGATGGCTACACCTTC
CDR3aa: CASSLLQGAGDGYTF

d_gene: NA
v_gene: TRBV7-3
len: 13
j_gene: TRBJ1-5
abundance: NA
CDR3nt: TGTGCCAGCAGCCCGGGGTGGAATCAGCCCCAGCATTTT
CDR3aa: CASSPGWNQPQHF

d_gene: NA
v_gene: TRBV21-1
len: 17
j_gene: TRBJ1-5
abundance: NA
CDR3nt: TGTGCCAGCAGCAAACTACAGAGGCGCTTAGACAGACAGCCCCAGCATTTT
CDR3aa: CASSKLQRRLDRQPQHF

d_gene: NA
v_gene: TRBV30
len: 13
j_gene: TRBJ1-2
abundance: NA
CDR3nt: TGTGCCTGGAGTGTACAAGGGACTTATGGCTACACCTTC
CDR3aa: CAWSVQGTYGYTF